This TCR beta chain appears in the sequencing data of a study of graft-versus-host responses after intestinal transplantation (dated by TCRdb to the early 2020s). Broadly, across the study: The transplants that recipients got were multivisceral, liver-intestinal, or isolated intestinal. A peak of at least 4% donor T cells among recipient peripheral blood mononuclear cells was the definition used for donor T cell macrochimerism. All recipients received anti-thymocyte globulin induction followed by maintenance tacrolimus and steroids for two to four years. Alloreactive clones were identified by sequencing pre-transplant mixed lymphocyte reaction products and comparing these products with unstimulated pre-transplant donor and recipient T cells. Of the 20 to 30 intestinal transplant recipients enrolled in the cohort, one of whom was a retransplant, 3 patients without pretransplant specimens were excluded. Rather than being sequenced by the commercial service, samples from a few later patients were sequenced in-house on an Illumina MiSeq and processed with MiXCR. After intestinal transplantation, graft-versus-host and host-versus-graft alloreactive T cell clones were followed in the graft, circulation and bone marrow using bulk TCR-beta CDR3 sequencing.

The library was produced with the immunoSEQ multiplex PCR assay. In most patients, genomic DNA was isolated using the Qiagen DNeasy Blood and Tissue Kit and sent frozen to Adaptive Biotechnologies for TCR sequencing. For most patients, genomic DNA was subjected to high-throughput TCR-beta CDR3 sequencing by Adaptive Biotechnologies. From the authors' description of their analysis: TCR sequencing data were retrieved from Adaptive's ImmunoSEQ software for roughly 17 patients, whereas three other patients were processed with MiXCR and VDJtools. To correct CD4 versus CD8 sorting errors, sequences present in both subsets at a frequency ratio below 5:1 were removed. CDR3 nucleotide sequences shared between donor and recipient were removed because their origin could not be assigned. Alloreactive clones required at least 2-fold expansion over unstimulated cells and minimum CFSE-low frequency of 0.002% (template counts) or 0.001% (read counts). Clones were considered mappable if detected in sequenced pre-transplant spleen, lymph node, or MLR CFSE-low populations of the donor or recipient. Cumulative frequency of alloreactive clones was calculated as a percentage of all sequences weighted by copy number. TCRdb carries this immuneACCESS record with in-frame sequences only. Its versions omit some clonotypes, under half of them owing to an unresolved V gene in the studies checked, with the rest unexplained. V and J calls and clone size are given by that table; D and trimming were obtained from the DNA. This sample has about 50,000 clones in its table, and about four fifths of those were observed once. The ten largest clones capture roughly 0.45% of the sample.

CDR1 and CDR2, per the germline V gene (reference sequence), are GTSNPN and SVGIG. Germline trimming: 5 bases from V, 1 base from J; junction bases outside gene matches: 6. The CDR3 sequence holds 15 residues, the cysteine and phenylalanine included. The retained sequence is limited to the CDR3, 45 bases, with the frame set at the first base. With regard to this clone: The antigen it recognizes is unknown. Per-base quality was not reported, and no clone a single base away is much larger than it.

This specimen's time point label, interpreted: cells obtained before transplantation from donor or recipient. CD3+CD4+ and CD3+CD8+ populations were FACS-sorted from unstimulated pre-transplant donor and recipient cells taken from spleen or lymph nodes. Broad study findings and their caveats: Early after transplant, peak levels of circulating GvH clones were found to be associated with declines in HvG clones. Patients with donor T cell macrochimerism had high GvH to HvG T cell clonal ratios in their allografts. GvH clones were detected in recipient bone marrow, and some of these GvH clones were observed earlier in ileal mucosa or blood, consistent with an intestinal mucosal origin. The conclusions were limited by the relatively low number and heterogeneity of the intestinal transplant patients.

This material consisted of unstimulated CD4+ T cells sorted from spleen or lymph node cells, taken before transplant. The TCR originated in a human donor who was the organ donor for an intestinal transplant. The V and J segments used are TRBV30 and TRBJ2-2; 8 middle bases align to TRBD1. The sequenced DNA is TGTGCCTGGGATCAGGGGGCTCTGAACACCGGGGAGCTGTTTTTT. Translated, it gives CAWDQGALNTGELFF.